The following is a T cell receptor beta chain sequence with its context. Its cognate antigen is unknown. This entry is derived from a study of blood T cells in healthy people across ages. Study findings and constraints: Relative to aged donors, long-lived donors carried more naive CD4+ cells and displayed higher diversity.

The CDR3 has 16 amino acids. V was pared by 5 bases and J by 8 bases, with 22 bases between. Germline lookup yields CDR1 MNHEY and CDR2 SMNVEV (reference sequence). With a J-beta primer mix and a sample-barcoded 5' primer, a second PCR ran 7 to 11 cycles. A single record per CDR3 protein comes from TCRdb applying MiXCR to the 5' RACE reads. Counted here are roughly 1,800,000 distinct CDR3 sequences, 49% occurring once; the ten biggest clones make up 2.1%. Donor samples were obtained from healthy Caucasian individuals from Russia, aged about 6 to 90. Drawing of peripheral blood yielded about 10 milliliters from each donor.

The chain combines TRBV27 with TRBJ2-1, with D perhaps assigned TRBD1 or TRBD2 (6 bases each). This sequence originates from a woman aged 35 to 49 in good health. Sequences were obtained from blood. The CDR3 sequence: CASSALLGGLLDEQFF. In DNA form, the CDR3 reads TGTGCCAGCAGTGCCCTTCTCGGGGGCCTTTTGGATGAGCAGTTCTTC.